A single sample gave rise to the 28 T cell receptor beta chains below, sequenced in a study of beta chain features in type 1 diabetes (dated by TCRdb to 2016 to 2019). Libraries came from the immunoSEQ multiplex PCR assay. The High Capacity cDNA Reverse Transcription Kit was used to reverse transcribe all of the isolated RNA, meaning that expressed TCRB transcripts were what got sequenced. TCRdb obtained this table from immuneACCESS and retained in-frame rearrangements with V and J assigned. These tables miss some clones; where compared with another copy, unresolved V genes account for less than half of the shortfall, and the remainder is unexplained. This sample is represented by about 930,000 clones; 17% of them were singletons. The ten largest make up around 0.02% of the sample. The sample consisted of naive CD4+ T cells from blood. The cell subset or site label of this sample denotes: true naive CD4+ T cells. These receptors were taken from a woman younger than 35 in good health.

This chain uses TRBV29-1 with TRBJ1-4; D gene unclear. This CDR3 is 12 amino acids long. Trimming pared 7 bases from V and 6 bases from J, leaving 12 bases between. Germline-derived CDR1 and CDR2 are SQVTM and ANQGSEA. CDR3 loop: CSGWGMDEKLFF. CDR3 bases: TGCAGCGGATGGGGTATGGATGAAAAACTGTTTTTT.

The sample holds a few counts of this clone. This chain connects TRBV5-1 to TRBJ2-1; no definite D call. CDR3 size: 16 residues. Germline V gene sequence: CDR1 SGHRS, CDR2 YFSETQ. The V and J ends lost 0 bases and 5 bases respectively, with 15 bases between them. CDR3 sequence (DNA): TGCGCCAGCAGCTTGGCCCCGCGCTCGAAAAACAATGAGCAGTTCTTC. Translating gives CASSLAPRSKNNEQFF. Drawing the rest from reference TRBV5-1 and TRBJ2-1, the complete variable domain is KAGVTQTPRYLIKTRGQQVTLSCSPISGHRSVSWYQQTPGQGLQFLFEYFSETQRNKGNFPGRFSGRQFSNSRSEMNVSTLELGDSALYLCASSLAPRSKNNEQFFGPGTRLTVL.

In this sample, this clone turned up a few times. The chain is built from TRBV2 and TRBJ2-7, with D hard to call. The CDR3 extends over 12 amino acids. Looked up from germline, CDR1 is SNHLY and CDR2 is FYNNEI. With 9 bases removed from V and 6 bases from J, the gap between germline ends came to 15 bases. The CDR3 DNA reads as TGTGCCAGTTGGGGTTCAGTGGGCGAGCAGTACTTC. This codes for CASWGSVGEQYF.

The chain links TRBV27 to TRBJ2-1; 8 nucleotides align to TRBD2. Per germline, CDR1 MNHEY and CDR2 SMNVEV (reference sequence). The V and J ends lost 5 bases and 4 bases, in that order; junction bases with no gene match: 4. The CDR3 totals 14 residues. The CDR3 loop reads CASSPGTSYNEQFF. The CDR3 DNA sequence: TGTGCCAGCAGTCCCGGGACTAGTTACAATGAGCAGTTCTTC.

V is TRBV7-3 and J is TRBJ1-4, with 10 bases lining up with TRBD1. The junction had 5 bases not matched to a gene; V was cut back by 3 bases and J by 7 bases. The CDR3 covers 15 residues. Germline values: CDR1 SGHTA, CDR2 FQGTGA. CDR3: CASSLTGGAGEKLFF. CDR3 bases: TGTGCCAGCAGCTTGACAGGGGGCGCGGGTGAAAAACTGTTTTTT.

This chain joins TRBV6-1 and TRBJ2-1; TRBD2 aligns across 9 bases. The J segment lost 5 bases and the V segment lost 6 bases, leaving 8 bases of the junction unmatched. Germline CDR1 MNHNS, CDR2 SASEGT. This CDR3 is built from 15 residues. The CDR3 DNA is TGTGCCAGCAGCCTCATAGCGGGAGCCAACAATGAGCAGTTCTTC. This translates into CASSLIAGANNEQFF.

V is TRBV18 and J is TRBJ2-3, with TRBD2 identical over 9 bases. V shed 2 bases, J shed 4 bases, and the junction held 4 bases outside the gene matches. The CDR3 covers 15 residues. The V gene's germline CDR1 is KGHSH and CDR2 LQKENI. The CDR3: CASSPRSSGADTQYF. The CDR3 DNA is TGTGCCAGCTCACCAAGATCTAGCGGGGCAGATACGCAGTATTTT.

This clone has more than one count but fewer than ten. The same CDR3 arises from other DNA sequences in this sample as well. The chain has TRBV5-1 and TRBJ2-2, with D possibly TRBD1 on 6 matching bases. Germline lookup yields CDR1 SGHRS and CDR2 YFSETQ. V was trimmed by 0 bases and J by 4 bases, leaving 7 bases between them. The CDR3 extends over 14 amino acids. CDR3 residues: CASSLVGATGELFF. The CDR3 nucleotides read TGCGCCAGCAGCTTGGTGGGGGCCACCGGGGAGCTGTTTTTT.

The rearrangement links TRBV15 to TRBJ2-3; possibly TRBD1 for D (5 bases). Germline loops: CDR1 LNHNV, CDR2 YYDKDF (reference sequence). Trimming pared 1 base from V and 5 bases from J, leaving 16 bases between. The CDR3 has 16 residues. This CDR3 is CATSRVPVQGRDTQYF. The CDR3 coding sequence is TGTGCCACCAGCAGAGTTCCTGTTCAGGGAAGAGATACGCAGTATTTT.

This clone came up a few times. The DNA of the CDR3 is TGTGCCAGCAGATCTTCGTCTCCCGTTTATAGCAATCAGCCCCAGCATTTT. Encoded protein: CASRSSSPVYSNQPQHF. V is TRBV28 and J is TRBJ1-5; the D is unclear. With 6 bases removed from V and 0 bases from J, the gap between germline ends came to 18 bases. The V gene's germline CDR1 is MDHEN and CDR2 SYDVKM. The CDR3 is 17 amino acids.

As regards this clone: Other DNA sequences within the sample encode an identical CDR3. The rearrangement uses TRBV4-2 and TRBJ1-5, with D uncertain. V lost 1 base to trimming and J lost 4 bases, with 8 bases between them. CDR1 and CDR2 from the germline V gene are LGHNA and YNFKEQ. The CDR3 sequence is 14 residues long. CDR3 in amino acids: CASSQVGGNQPQHF. As DNA, the CDR3 is TGTGCCAGCAGCCAAGTTGGCGGGAATCAGCCCCAGCATTTT.

This clone was recorded a few times. This sequence joins TRBV5-4 and TRBJ2-2, with D possibly TRBD1 on 6 matching bases. Germline V gives CDR1 SGHNT, CDR2 YYREEE (reference sequence). The CDR3 consists of 15 residues. Trimming left V 3 bases short and J 0 bases short, with 9 bases between. DNA for the CDR3: TGTGCCAGCAGCTCCGACAGGCCGAACACCGGGGAGCTGTTTTTT. Its protein is CASSSDRPNTGELFF.

This chain joins TRBV7-3 and TRBJ2-3; D not certain. Germline-derived CDR1 and CDR2 are SGHTA and FQGTGA. Between the trimmed V and J ends, which lost 3 bases and 2 bases, there was a span of 3 bases. The CDR3 is made up of 12 amino acids. The CDR3 sequence: CASSFYTDTQYF. In DNA form, the CDR3 reads TGTGCCAGCAGCTTTTACACAGATACGCAGTATTTT.

J is TRBJ1-4 and V is TRBV5-6; D is possibly TRBD1 (6 bases). The germline V gene has CDR1 SGHDT and CDR2 YYEEEE. The CDR3 runs to 15 residues. V was clipped by 2 bases and J by 5 bases, with 13 bases between them. DNA of the CDR3: TGTGCCAGCAGCTTAACGGCTCAGGGGAATGAAAAACTGTTTTTT. This sequence encodes CASSLTAQGNEKLFF.

The sample holds a few counts of this clone. In DNA, the CDR3 is TGTGCCAGCAGCCCGGGGACTAGCGGGTGGGAGACCCAGTACTTC. It specifies CASSPGTSGWETQYF. J is TRBJ2-5 and V is TRBV7-6; 12 bases line up with TRBD2. The CDR3 extends over 15 amino acids. Trimming removed 5 bases from V and 5 bases from J; junction bases left unmatched: 6. Per germline, CDR1 SGHVS and CDR2 FNYEAQ.

V gene TRBV4-3 combines with J gene TRBJ1-2, with 8 bases identical to TRBD1. This CDR3 comprises 16 residues. V lost 0 bases, J lost 4 bases, and 7 bases stayed unmatched. Germline CDR1 reads LGHNA; CDR2 reads YSLEER. The CDR3 region is CASSQDNNRGVYGYTF. The CDR3 nucleotides are TGCGCCAGCAGCCAAGATAACAACAGGGGGGTCTATGGCTACACCTTC.

This chain's CDR3 is CASSLISGIPSDEQFF. CDR3 DNA sequence: TGTGCCAGCAGCCTAATTAGCGGGATCCCGAGCGATGAGCAGTTCTTC. V usage is TRBV5-4 and J usage is TRBJ2-1, with TRBD2 matching over 8 bases. The CDR3 is made up of 16 amino acids. The V gene's germline CDR1 is SGHNT and CDR2 YYREEE (reference sequence). The V gene end was trimmed by 4 bases and the J gene end by 8 bases; junction bases not matched to a gene: 14.

The V call is TRBV2, the J call TRBJ2-5, with 9 bases fitting TRBD1. The junction had 10 bases not matched to a gene; V was cut back by 7 bases and J by 4 bases. This CDR3 is built from 15 residues. The germline V gene encodes CDR1 SNHLY and CDR2 FYNNEI. DNA for the CDR3: TGTGCCAGCAACCTACAGGGGGCGCCGGGAGAGACCCAGTACTTC. This translates into CASNLQGAPGETQYF.

This clone was counted only a few times. V is TRBV7-3 and J is TRBJ1-4; D unresolved. Trimming cost V 5 bases and J 12 bases, with 19 bases left between them. The CDR3 spans 14 residues. Germline V CDR1 and CDR2: SGHTA, FQGTGA. CDR3 sequence (DNA): TGTGCCAGCAGCCTATTGGCCAAGGGAACGGAACTGTTTTTT. Its protein is CASSLLAKGTELFF.

Of note for this clone: Other DNA sequences in this specimen translate into the identical CDR3. This chain joins TRBV4-2 and TRBJ2-1; TRBD2 matches 7 bases. The V gene end was trimmed by 4 bases and the J gene end by 3 bases; junction bases not matched to a gene: 3. There are 14 residues in the CDR3. Looked up from germline, CDR1 is LGHNA and CDR2 is YNFKEQ. CDR3 protein: CASSRASGYNEQFF. For the CDR3, the DNA is TGTGCCAGCAGCCGCGCTAGCGGCTACAATGAGCAGTTCTTC.

The CDR3 protein is CASAAGGTSSYNEQFF. DNA of the CDR3: TGTGCCAGCGCGGCAGGCGGGACGAGCTCCTACAATGAGCAGTTCTTC. The chain recombines TRBV7-9 with TRBJ2-1, with a weak D call TRBD2 (6 bases). The CDR3 runs 16 residues. Trimming took 8 bases from V and 0 from J, leaving 17 bases between them. Germline values: CDR1 SEHNR, CDR2 FQNEAQ (reference sequence).

This clone appeared a few times. This chain links TRBV6-5 with TRBJ2-6; D is unresolved. The CDR3 consists of 16 residues. The ends were cut back, 0 bases at V and 0 bases at J, with 6 bases in the middle. Germline V CDR1 and CDR2: MNHEY, SVGAGI. CDR3 nucleotides: TGTGCCAGCAGTTACTCGGTCCTCTCTGGGGCCAACGTCCTGACTTTC. Translating it yields CASSYSVLSGANVLTF.

This clone was seen a few times. This sample includes further DNA sequences coding for the same CDR3. This chain connects TRBV28 to TRBJ2-7; 8 bases are a match to TRBD2. This CDR3 region has 13 residues. CDR1 is MDHEN and CDR2 is SYDVKM in the germline V gene. With 6 bases clipped from V and 2 bases from J, the junction kept 3 bases outside the gene matches. CDR3 sequence reads: CASRLSGTYEQYF. The CDR3 DNA sequence: TGTGCCAGCAGACTTAGCGGGACCTACGAGCAGTACTTC.

This clone has just a few counts. This chain uses TRBV21-1 with TRBJ2-5; the table names TRBD2, a call not compared with the DNA. TRBV21-1 is a listed pseudogene. This CDR3 spans 17 amino acids. The CDR3 coding sequence is TGTGCCAGCAGCAAAGCTCCCCAGCGGGAGGGCCTGAAGACCCAGTACTTC. This encodes CASSKAPQREGLKTQYF.

This clone appeared a few times. This chain's CDR3 is CASSVGTVAQPQHF. In nucleotides, the CDR3 is TGTGCCAGCAGTGTGGGGACAGTGGCTCAGCCCCAGCATTTT. This rearrangement joins TRBV6-1 to TRBJ1-5, with 7 positions matching TRBD1. CDR1 MNHNS and CDR2 SASEGT come from the germline V gene. With V trimmed by 4 bases and J by 6 bases, 6 bases remained unmatched. The CDR3 contains 14 residues.

This sequence joins TRBV18 and TRBJ2-7, with D perhaps matching TRBD1 (8 bases). V shed 4 bases and J shed 5 bases, with 12 bases lying between them. The CDR3 is made up of 13 amino acids. The germline CDR1 and CDR2 sequences are KGHSH and LQKENI. This CDR3 reads CASSLQGGNEQYF. The CDR3, as DNA: TGTGCCAGCTCACTACAGGGGGGGAACGAGCAGTACTTC.

The table lists this clone with a few counts. The genes are TRBV2 and TRBJ1-5, with a weak D call TRBD1 (6 bases). In germline, CDR1 is SNHLY, CDR2 FYNNEI. CDR3 length: 13 amino acids. The ends were cut back, 6 bases at V and 5 bases at J, with 11 bases in the middle. CDR3: CASSRDIHQPQHF. The CDR3 DNA reads as TGTGCCAGCAGCCGGGACATACATCAGCCCCAGCATTTT.

The V gene is TRBV5-4, the J gene TRBJ2-3, with TRBD2 identical over 12 bases. The CDR3 is 17 residues long. V gave up 0 bases and J gave up 4 bases; unmatched junction bases: 6. Germline V gene lookup returns CDR1 SGHNT and CDR2 YYREEE (reference sequence). The DNA for the CDR3 is TGTGCCAGCAGCTTGGTGTCTAGCGGGAGGGCCCCAGATACGCAGTATTTT. Its translation is CASSLVSSGRAPDTQYF.